This T cell receptor (beta chain) was identified during a study of CD8+ T cells in alopecia areata (dated by TCRdb to 2016 to 2019). At the level of the whole study: The treated patients took part in an open-label pilot trial in which moderate-to-severe alopecia areata was treated with oral tofacitinib at 5 to 10 mg twice daily. Tofacitinib-treated patients had biopsies at baseline and at 4 and 24 weeks of treatment, with a later scalp biopsy in several patients. To study T cell clonal expansion in alopecia areata, the researchers applied high-throughput TCRbeta sequencing to both the C3H/HeJ mouse model and human patients. RNA was extracted with the PAXgene miRNA kit for fixed scalp, the miRNeasy kit for PBMCs, and the RNeasy kit for mouse skin. TCRbeta CDR3 regions were amplified by immunoSEQ multiplex PCR with 35 Vbeta forward and 13 Jbeta reverse primers. The SALT score, which quantifies the percentage of affected scalp surface area, was used to measure disease severity in treated patients. Scalp clonality was compared across normal scalp (n=4), patchy alopecia areata scalp (n=8), and alopecia totalis/universalis scalp (n=8). On the human side, TCRbeta sequencing was run on scalp tissue and on sorted CD4+ and CD8+ peripheral blood T cells from healthy controls and from alopecia areata patients with either patchy or totalis/universalis disease. Patients received tofacitinib for 6 to 18 months and were then followed off drug for 6 months to check for delayed response and recurrence.

Library preparation was by the immunoSEQ multiplex PCR assay. RNA was extracted from all samples and reverse transcribed into cDNA as template for TCR sequencing. SuperScript III was used for first-strand cDNA synthesis, primed with a 2:1 mix of oligo-dT and random hexamers. A synthetic immune receptor repertoire was used to gauge amplification bias, and whatever bias remained was removed computationally. As for how the authors treated the data: After raw reads were preprocessed to remove errors, the CDR3 was defined following IMGT conventions as running from the conserved cysteine to phenylalanine. Clonality was computed as 1 minus the Shannon entropy, with the entropy normalized by log2 of the number of productive unique TCRs. Whether scalp clones were CD4 or CD8 was inferred by matching scalp TCRbeta sequences against CD4 and CD8 repertoires sorted from blood. The table was pulled from immuneACCESS by TCRdb, which kept in-frame rearrangements only. Such tables lose some clones; where checked, under half of the loss comes from unresolved V genes, and the rest has no known cause. The V and J calls and clone size come from that table; D and trimming were worked out from the DNA. The sample has roughly 190,000 clones on record, 50% to 60% of them singletons. The ten largest clonotypes hold approximately 0.69% of the sample.

The time point label for this specimen denotes: roughly 27 days on oral tofacitinib. Explained via the paper, the treatment or condition label denotes: oral pan-JAK inhibitor, 5-10 mg twice daily. Lesional scalp punch biopsies and peripheral blood were obtained from alopecia areata patients. After PBMCs were isolated by density centrifugation and stained for CD3, CD4 and CD8, a FACSAria was used to sort CD4+ and CD8+ T cells. Counted from cysteine to phenylalanine, this CDR3 has 13 amino acids. Only CDR3 DNA is held: 39 bases, read in frame from base 1. In the germline V gene, CDR1 corresponds to SQVTM and CDR2 to ANQGSEA. In the case of this clone: Its antigen is not yet known. The sample holds no much larger clone one base away, and base qualities are not on file.

Study-wide findings and limitations: Because the treated cohort was small and included a single nonresponder, larger studies are needed to assess links between baseline CD8+ expansion and response. Resident alphabeta T cells in normal human skin are also sequenced, complicating scalp TCR repertoire analysis, unlike mouse skin dominated by gammadelta T cells. Many expanded lesional clones persisted in scalp and blood during tofacitinib treatment, which may partly explain relapse after stopping treatment. Scalp clonality and the number of expanded CD8+ clones among the top 100 scalp clones were significantly decreased by tofacitinib. TCR sequences shared between patients were less clear than in mice, possibly partly because of HLA diversity in the patient population. Compared with normal scalp, lesional scalp had higher clonality and more expanded CD8+ clones, particularly in alopecia totalis/universalis, a pattern that suggests antigenic drive.

The clonotype originates from a human donor with alopecia areata. Sequencing was performed on CD4+ T cells sorted from blood, taken at week 4, from a patient treated with tofacitinib. Recombination connected TRBV29-1 to TRBJ2-5, with no confidently assigned D gene. The DNA reads TGCAGTGTGAACCAGCTGTACCAAGAGACCCAGTACTTC. It encodes CSVNQLYQETQYF. Here the CDR3 is joined to the reference TRBV29-1 and TRBJ2-5 genes, and the full variable domain is: SAVISQKPSRDICQRGTSLTIQCQVDSQVTMMFWYRQQPGQSLTLIATANQGSEATYESGFVIDKFPISRPNLTFSTLTVSNMSPEDSSIYLCSVNQLYQETQYFGPGTRLLVL.